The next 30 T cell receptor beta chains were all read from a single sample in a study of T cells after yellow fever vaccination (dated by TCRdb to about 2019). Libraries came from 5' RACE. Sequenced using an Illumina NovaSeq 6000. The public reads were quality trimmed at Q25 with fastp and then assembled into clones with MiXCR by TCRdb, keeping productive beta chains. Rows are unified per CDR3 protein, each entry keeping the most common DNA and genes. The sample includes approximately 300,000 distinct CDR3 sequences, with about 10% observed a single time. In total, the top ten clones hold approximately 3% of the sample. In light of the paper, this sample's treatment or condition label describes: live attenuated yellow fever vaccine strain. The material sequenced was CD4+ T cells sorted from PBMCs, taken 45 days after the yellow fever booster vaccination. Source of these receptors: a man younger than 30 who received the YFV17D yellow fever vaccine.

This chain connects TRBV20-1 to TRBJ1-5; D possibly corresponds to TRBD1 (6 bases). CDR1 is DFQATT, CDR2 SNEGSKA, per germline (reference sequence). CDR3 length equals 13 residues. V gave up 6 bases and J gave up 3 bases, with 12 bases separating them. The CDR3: CSAAGTYNQPQHF. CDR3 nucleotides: TGCAGTGCGGCGGGGACATACAATCAGCCCCAGCATTTT.

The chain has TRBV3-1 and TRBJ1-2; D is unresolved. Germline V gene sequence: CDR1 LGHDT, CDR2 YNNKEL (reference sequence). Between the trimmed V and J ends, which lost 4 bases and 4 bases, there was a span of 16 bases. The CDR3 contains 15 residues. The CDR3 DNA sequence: TGTGCCAGCAGCCTCAGACCTTCAGAGGCCTATGGCTACACCTTC. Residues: CASSLRPSEAYGYTF.

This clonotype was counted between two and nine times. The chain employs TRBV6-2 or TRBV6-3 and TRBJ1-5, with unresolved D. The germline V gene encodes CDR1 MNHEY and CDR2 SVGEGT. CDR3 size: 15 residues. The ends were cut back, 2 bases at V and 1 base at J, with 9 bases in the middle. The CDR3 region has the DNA TGTGCCAGCAGTTACACCCGGCCCAGCAATCAGCCCCAGCATTTT. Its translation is CASSYTRPSNQPQHF.

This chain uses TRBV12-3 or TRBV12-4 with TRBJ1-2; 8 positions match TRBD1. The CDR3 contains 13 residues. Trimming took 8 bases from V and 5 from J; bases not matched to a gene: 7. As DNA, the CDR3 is TGTGCCAGCTGCCGGGACAGGTTGTATGGCTACACCTTC. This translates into CASCRDRLYGYTF.

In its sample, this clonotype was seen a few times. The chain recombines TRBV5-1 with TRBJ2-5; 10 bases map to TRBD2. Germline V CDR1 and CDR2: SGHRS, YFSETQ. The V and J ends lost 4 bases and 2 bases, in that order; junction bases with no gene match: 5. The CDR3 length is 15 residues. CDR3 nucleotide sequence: TGCGCCAGCAGCCCTGGGACTAGCGAACAAGAGACCCAGTACTTC. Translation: CASSPGTSEQETQYF.

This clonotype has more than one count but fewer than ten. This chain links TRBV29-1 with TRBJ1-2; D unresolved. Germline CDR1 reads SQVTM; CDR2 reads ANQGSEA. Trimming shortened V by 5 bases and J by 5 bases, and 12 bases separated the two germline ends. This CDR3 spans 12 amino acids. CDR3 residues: CSVRREAYGYTF. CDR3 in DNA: TGCAGCGTTCGTAGGGAGGCGTATGGCTACACCTTC.

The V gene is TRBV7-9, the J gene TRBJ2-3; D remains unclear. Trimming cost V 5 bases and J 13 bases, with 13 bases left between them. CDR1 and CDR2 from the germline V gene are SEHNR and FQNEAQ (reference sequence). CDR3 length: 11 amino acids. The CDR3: CASSTNYQEYF. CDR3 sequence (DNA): TGTGCCAGCAGCACTAACTATCAGGAGTATTTT.

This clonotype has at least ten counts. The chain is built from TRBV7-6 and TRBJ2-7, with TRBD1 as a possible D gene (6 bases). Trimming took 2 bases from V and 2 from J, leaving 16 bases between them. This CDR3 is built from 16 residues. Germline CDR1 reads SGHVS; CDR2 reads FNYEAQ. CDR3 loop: CASSLRSGAGTYEQYF. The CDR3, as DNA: TGTGCCAGCAGCTTACGTTCAGGGGCCGGGACCTACGAGCAGTACTTC.

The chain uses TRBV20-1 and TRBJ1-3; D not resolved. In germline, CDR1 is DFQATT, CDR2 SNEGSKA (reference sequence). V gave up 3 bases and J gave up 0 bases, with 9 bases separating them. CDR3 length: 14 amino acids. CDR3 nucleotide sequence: TGCAGTGCTAGCGACGGCTCCTCTGGAAACACCATATATTTT. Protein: CSASDGSSGNTIYF.

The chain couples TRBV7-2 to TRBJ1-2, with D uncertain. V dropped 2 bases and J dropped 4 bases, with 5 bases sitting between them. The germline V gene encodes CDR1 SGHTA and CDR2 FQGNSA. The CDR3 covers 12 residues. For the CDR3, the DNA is TGTGCCAGCAGCTTAAGTCTCTATGGCTACACCTTC. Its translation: CASSLSLYGYTF.

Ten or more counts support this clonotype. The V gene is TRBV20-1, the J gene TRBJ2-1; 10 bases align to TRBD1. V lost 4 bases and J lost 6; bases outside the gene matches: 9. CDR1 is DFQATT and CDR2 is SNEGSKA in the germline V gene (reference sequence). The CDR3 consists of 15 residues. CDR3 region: CSANPDRGPSNEQFF. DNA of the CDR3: TGCAGTGCTAACCCTGACAGGGGGCCTTCCAATGAGCAGTTCTTC.

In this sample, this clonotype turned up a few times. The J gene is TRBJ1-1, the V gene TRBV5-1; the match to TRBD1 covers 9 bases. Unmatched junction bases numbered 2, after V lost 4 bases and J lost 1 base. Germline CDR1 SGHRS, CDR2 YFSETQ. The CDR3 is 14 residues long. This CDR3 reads CASSMGQGNTEAFF. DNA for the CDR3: TGCGCCAGCAGCATGGGACAGGGGAACACTGAAGCTTTCTTT.

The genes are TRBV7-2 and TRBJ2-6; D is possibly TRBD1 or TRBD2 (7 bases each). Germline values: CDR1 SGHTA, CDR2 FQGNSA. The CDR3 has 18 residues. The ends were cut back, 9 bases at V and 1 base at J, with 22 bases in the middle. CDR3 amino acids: CASANYRGGGSGANVLTF. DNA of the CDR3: TGTGCCAGTGCAAATTACAGGGGAGGGGGATCTGGGGCCAACGTCCTGACTTTC.

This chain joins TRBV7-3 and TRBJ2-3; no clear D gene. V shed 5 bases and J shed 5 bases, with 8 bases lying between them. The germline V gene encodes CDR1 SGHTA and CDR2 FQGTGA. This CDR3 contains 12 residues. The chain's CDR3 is CASSRWGDTQYF. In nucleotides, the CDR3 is TGTGCCAGCAGCCGATGGGGAGATACGCAGTATTTT.

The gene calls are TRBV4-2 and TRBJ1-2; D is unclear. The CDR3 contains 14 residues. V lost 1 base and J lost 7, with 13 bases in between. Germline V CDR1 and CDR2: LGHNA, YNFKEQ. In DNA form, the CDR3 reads TGTGCCAGCAGCCAAGGGCCCCTAGGAAGTGGCTACACCTTC. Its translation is CASSQGPLGSGYTF.

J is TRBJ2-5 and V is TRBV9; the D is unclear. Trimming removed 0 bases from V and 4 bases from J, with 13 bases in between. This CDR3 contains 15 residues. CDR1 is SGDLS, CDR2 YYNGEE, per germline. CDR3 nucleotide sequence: TGTGCCAGCAGCGTAGGTGGCAGTGGTGGAGAGACCCAGTACTTC. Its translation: CASSVGGSGGETQYF.

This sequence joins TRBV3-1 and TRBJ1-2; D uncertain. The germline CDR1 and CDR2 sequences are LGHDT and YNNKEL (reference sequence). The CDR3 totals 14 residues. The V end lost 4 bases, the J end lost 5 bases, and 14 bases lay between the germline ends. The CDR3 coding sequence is TGTGCCAGCAGCCCTACCATGGTAGGGTATGGCTACACCTTC. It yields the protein CASSPTMVGYGYTF.

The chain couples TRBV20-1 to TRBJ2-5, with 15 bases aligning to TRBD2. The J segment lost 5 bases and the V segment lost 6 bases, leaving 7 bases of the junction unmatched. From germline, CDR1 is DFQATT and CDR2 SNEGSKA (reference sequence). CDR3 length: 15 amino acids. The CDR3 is CSARTSGGAAETQYF. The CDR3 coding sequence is TGCAGTGCAAGGACTAGCGGGGGGGCCGCGGAGACCCAGTACTTC.

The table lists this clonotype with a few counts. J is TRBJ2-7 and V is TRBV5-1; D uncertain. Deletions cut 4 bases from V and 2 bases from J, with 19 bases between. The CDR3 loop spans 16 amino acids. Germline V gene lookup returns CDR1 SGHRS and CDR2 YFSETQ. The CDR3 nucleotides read TGCGCCAGCAGCCTTCCTGTTCGGCGCAGACCCTACGAGCAGTACTTC. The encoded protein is CASSLPVRRRPYEQYF.

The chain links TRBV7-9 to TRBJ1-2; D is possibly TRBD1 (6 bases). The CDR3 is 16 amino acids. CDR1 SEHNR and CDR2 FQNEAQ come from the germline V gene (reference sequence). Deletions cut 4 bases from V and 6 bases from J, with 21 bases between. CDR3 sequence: CASSWEQGLRKNGYTF. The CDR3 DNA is TGTGCCAGCAGCTGGGAACAGGGACTCAGGAAGAATGGCTACACCTTC.

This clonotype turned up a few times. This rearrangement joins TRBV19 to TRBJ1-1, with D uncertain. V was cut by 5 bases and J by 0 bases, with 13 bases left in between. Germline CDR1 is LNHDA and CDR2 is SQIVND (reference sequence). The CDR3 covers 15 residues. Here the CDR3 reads CASSWRRGMNTEAFF. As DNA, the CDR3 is TGTGCCAGTAGTTGGCGGCGGGGTATGAACACTGAAGCTTTCTTT.

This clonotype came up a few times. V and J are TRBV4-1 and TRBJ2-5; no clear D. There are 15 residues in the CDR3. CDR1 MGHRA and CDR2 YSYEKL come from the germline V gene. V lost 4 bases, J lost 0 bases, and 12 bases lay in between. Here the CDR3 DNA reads TGCGCCAGCAGCCTTTCGGAGACGTACCAAGAGACCCAGTACTTC. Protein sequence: CASSLSETYQETQYF.

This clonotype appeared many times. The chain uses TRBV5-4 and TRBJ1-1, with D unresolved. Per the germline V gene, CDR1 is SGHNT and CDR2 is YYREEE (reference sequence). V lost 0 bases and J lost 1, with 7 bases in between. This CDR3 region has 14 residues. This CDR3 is CASSLERTNTEAFF. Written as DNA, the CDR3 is TGTGCCAGCAGCTTGGAACGGACGAACACTGAAGCTTTCTTT.

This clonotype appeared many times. CDR3 loop: CASSLGGLGLETQYF. In DNA, the CDR3 is TGCGCCAGCAGCTTAGGAGGTTTAGGATTAGAGACCCAGTACTTC. This rearrangement joins TRBV5-1 to TRBJ2-5, with D possibly TRBD2 on 5 matching bases. Germline V gives CDR1 SGHRS, CDR2 YFSETQ. The CDR3 runs 15 residues. V was trimmed by 2 bases and J by 4 bases, leaving 15 bases between them.

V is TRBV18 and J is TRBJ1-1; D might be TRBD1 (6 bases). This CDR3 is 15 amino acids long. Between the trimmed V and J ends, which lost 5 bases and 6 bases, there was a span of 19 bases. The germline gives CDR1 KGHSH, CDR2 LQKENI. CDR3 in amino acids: CASSLLQGERAEAFF. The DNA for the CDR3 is TGTGCCAGCTCATTATTACAGGGAGAAAGGGCTGAAGCTTTCTTT.

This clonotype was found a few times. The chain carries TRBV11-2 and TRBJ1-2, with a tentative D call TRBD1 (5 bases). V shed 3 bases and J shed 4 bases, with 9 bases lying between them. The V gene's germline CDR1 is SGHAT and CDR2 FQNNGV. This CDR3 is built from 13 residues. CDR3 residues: CASSFDSPYGYTF. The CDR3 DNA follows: TGTGCCAGCAGCTTCGACAGCCCCTATGGCTACACCTTC. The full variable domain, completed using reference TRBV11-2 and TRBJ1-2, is EAGVAQSPRYKIIEKRQSVAFWCNPISGHATLYWYQQILGQGPKLLIQFQNNGVVDDSQLPKDRFSAERLKGVDSTLKIQPAKLEDSAVYLCASSFDSPYGYTFGSGTRLTVV.

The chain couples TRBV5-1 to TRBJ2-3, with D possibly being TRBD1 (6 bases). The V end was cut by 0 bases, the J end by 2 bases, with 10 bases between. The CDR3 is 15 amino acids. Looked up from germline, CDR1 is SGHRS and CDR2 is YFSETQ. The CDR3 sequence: CASSLGTVFTDTQYF. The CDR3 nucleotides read TGCGCCAGCAGCTTGGGGACAGTCTTCACAGATACGCAGTATTTT.

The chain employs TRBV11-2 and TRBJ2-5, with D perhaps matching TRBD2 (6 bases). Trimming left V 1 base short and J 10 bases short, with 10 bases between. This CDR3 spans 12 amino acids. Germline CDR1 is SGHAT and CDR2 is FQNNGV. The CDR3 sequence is CASSLVAGYQYF. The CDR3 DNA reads TGTGCCAGCAGCTTAGTCGCGGGGTACCAGTACTTC.

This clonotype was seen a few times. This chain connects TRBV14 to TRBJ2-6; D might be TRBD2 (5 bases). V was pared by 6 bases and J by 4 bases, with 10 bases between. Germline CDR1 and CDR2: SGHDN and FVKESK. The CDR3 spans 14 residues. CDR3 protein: CASRISGGANVLTF. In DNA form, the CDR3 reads TGTGCCAGCAGGATTTCGGGGGGGGCCAACGTCCTGACTTTC.

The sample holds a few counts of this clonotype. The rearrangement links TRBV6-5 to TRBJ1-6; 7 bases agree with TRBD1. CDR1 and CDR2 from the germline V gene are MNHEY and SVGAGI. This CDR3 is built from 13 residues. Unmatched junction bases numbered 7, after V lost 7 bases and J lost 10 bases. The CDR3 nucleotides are TGTGCCAGCAAGTGGACAGGCGCGTCACCCCTCCACTTT. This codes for CASKWTGASPLHF.